A selection of T cell receptor beta chains follows, all from one sample in a study of cytomegalovirus exposure and HLA in healthy donors. The assay was immunoSEQ multiplex PCR, and TCRdb's table has in-frame clones only and misses some. The sample records about 130,000 clones, 80% being singletons. The sample taken for sequencing was PBMCs. The receptors originated from a man aged 30 to 39 in good health and CMV-seronegative. CDR3s include the opening cysteine and the closing phenylalanine or tryptophan. Fields, in order: clone size, J gene, V gene, D gene, CDR3 protein, CDR3 DNA. A D gene is named only where the DNA matches it firmly. Clone size appears in some rows only: once, few, many, or a class for an expanded clone.

clone size: .
J gene: TRBJ1-5
V gene: TRBV5-1
D gene: .
CDR3 protein: CASSDGTYGGQPQHF
CDR3 DNA: TGCGCCAGCAGCGACGGGACATACGGAGGCCAGCCCCAGCATTTT

clone size: .
J gene: TRBJ1-1
V gene: TRBV25-1
D gene: TRBD1
CDR3 protein: CASSVSGTEKAFF
CDR3 DNA: TGTGCCAGCAGTGTTTCCGGGACAGAAAAAGCTTTCTTT

clone size: .
J gene: TRBJ2-7
V gene: TRBV7-6
D gene: TRBD1
CDR3 protein: CASSSRGQGPYEQYF
CDR3 DNA: TGTGCCAGCAGCTCCCGGGGACAGGGGCCATACGAGCAGTACTTC

clone size: .
J gene: TRBJ1-1
V gene: TRBV10-3
D gene: .
CDR3 protein: CATRTTENTEAFF
CDR3 DNA: TGTGCCACCCGGACAACCGAGAACACTGAAGCTTTCTTT

clone size: .
J gene: TRBJ2-3
V gene: TRBV2
D gene: TRBD2
CDR3 protein: CASRGGTSGGVSTDTQYF
CDR3 DNA: TGTGCCAGCAGGGGCGGGACTAGCGGGGGGGTTAGCACAGATACGCAGTATTTT

clone size: .
J gene: TRBJ2-7
V gene: TRBV30
D gene: .
CDR3 protein: CAWSADWGRGRYEQYF
CDR3 DNA: TGTGCCTGGAGTGCTGACTGGGGCAGGGGCCGTTACGAGCAGTACTTC

clone size: .
J gene: TRBJ1-4
V gene: TRBV5-1
D gene: .
CDR3 protein: CASSLDTLSRGEKLFF
CDR3 DNA: TGCGCCAGCAGCTTGGACACACTCTCCCGGGGTGAAAAACTGTTTTTT

clone size: .
J gene: TRBJ2-1
V gene: TRBV10-1
D gene: TRBD2
CDR3 protein: CASSGLTGTNMNNEQFF
CDR3 DNA: TGCGCCAGCAGTGGCTTGACCGGGACTAACATGAACAATGAGCAGTTCTTC

clone size: .
J gene: TRBJ2-7
V gene: TRBV7-2
D gene: TRBD1
CDR3 protein: CASSKDRGPYEQYF
CDR3 DNA: TGTGCCAGCAGCAAGGACAGGGGCCCGTACGAGCAGTACTTC

clone size: .
J gene: TRBJ2-3
V gene: TRBV4-1
D gene: TRBD2
CDR3 protein: CASSQGGGITDTQYF
CDR3 DNA: TGCGCCAGCAGCCAAGGGGGGGGAATAACAGATACGCAGTATTTT

clone size: .
J gene: TRBJ1-5
V gene: TRBV5-6
D gene: TRBD1
CDR3 protein: CASSYGTGLQPQHF
CDR3 DNA: TGTGCCAGCAGCTACGGGACAGGGCTTCAGCCCCAGCATTTT

clone size: .
J gene: TRBJ2-5
V gene: TRBV5-1
D gene: .
CDR3 protein: CASSWGTAYQETQYF
CDR3 DNA: TGCGCCAGCAGCTGGGGCACAGCGTACCAAGAGACCCAGTACTTC

clone size: .
J gene: TRBJ2-7
V gene: TRBV4-2
D gene: TRBD2
CDR3 protein: CASSQDLGLAGDEQYF
CDR3 DNA: TGTGCCAGCAGCCAAGATTTGGGACTAGCGGGAGACGAGCAGTACTTC

clone size: once
J gene: TRBJ1-6
V gene: TRBV28
D gene: TRBD1
CDR3 protein: CASSSPGDRANSPLHF
CDR3 DNA: TGTGCCAGCAGTTCCCCGGGGGACAGGGCCAATTCACCCCTCCACTTT

clone size: .
J gene: TRBJ2-1
V gene: TRBV6-6
D gene: TRBD2
CDR3 protein: CASSYPLAGGVNEQFF
CDR3 DNA: TGTGCCAGCAGTTACCCACTAGCGGGAGGGGTCAATGAGCAGTTCTTC

clone size: .
J gene: TRBJ1-6
V gene: TRBV4-1
D gene: TRBD1
CDR3 protein: CASSQGSGGAYNSPLHF
CDR3 DNA: TGCGCCAGCAGCCAAGGGTCAGGGGGCGCGTATAATTCACCCCTCCACTTT

clone size: .
J gene: TRBJ1-6
V gene: TRBV5-6
D gene: .
CDR3 protein: CASTSRVGQNNSPLHF
CDR3 DNA: TGTGCCAGCACCTCCCGGGTAGGACAGAATAATTCACCCCTCCACTTT

clone size: once
J gene: TRBJ2-2
V gene: TRBV4-1
D gene: TRBD2
CDR3 protein: CASSQPWTRNTGELFF
CDR3 DNA: TGCGCCAGCAGCCAACCCTGGACTAGGAACACCGGGGAGCTGTTTTTT

clone size: once
J gene: TRBJ2-7
V gene: TRBV5-6
D gene: TRBD2
CDR3 protein: CASSQGTSGGTYEQYF
CDR3 DNA: TGTGCCAGCAGCCAGGGGACTAGCGGGGGCACTTACGAGCAGTACTTC

clone size: .
J gene: TRBJ1-2
V gene: TRBV6-5
D gene: TRBD1
CDR3 protein: CATTENDRGNGYTF
CDR3 DNA: TGTGCCACCACCGAGAATGACAGGGGAAATGGCTACACCTTC

clone size: .
J gene: TRBJ1-1
V gene: TRBV5-1
D gene: .
CDR3 protein: CASSQTTGNTEAFF
CDR3 DNA: TGCGCCAGCAGCCAAACGACAGGGAACACTGAAGCTTTCTTT

clone size: few
J gene: TRBJ2-7
V gene: TRBV28
D gene: .
CDR3 protein: CASSLAGASYEQYF
CDR3 DNA: TGTGCCAGCAGTTTAGCAGGGGCCTCCTACGAGCAGTACTTC

clone size: .
J gene: TRBJ1-5
V gene: TRBV30
D gene: .
CDR3 protein: CAWSGGRTSISNQPQHF
CDR3 DNA: TGTGCCTGGAGTGGGGGGAGGACAAGTATTAGCAATCAGCCCCAGCATTTT

clone size: .
J gene: TRBJ1-1
V gene: TRBV7-2
D gene: .
CDR3 protein: CASSLVVRVEAFF
CDR3 DNA: TGTGCCAGCAGCTTAGTAGTCAGGGTTGAAGCTTTCTTT

clone size: .
J gene: TRBJ2-1
V gene: TRBV6-1
D gene: .
CDR3 protein: CASSEEVRGYEQFF
CDR3 DNA: TGTGCCAGCAGTGAAGAGGTCAGGGGTTATGAGCAGTTCTTC

clone size: .
J gene: TRBJ2-7
V gene: TRBV27
D gene: TRBD2
CDR3 protein: CASSFSGSIYEQYF
CDR3 DNA: TGTGCCAGCAGTTTTAGCGGGAGTATTTACGAGCAGTACTTC

clone size: .
J gene: TRBJ2-3
V gene: TRBV7-6
D gene: .
CDR3 protein: CASRSGVGSGDTQYF
CDR3 DNA: TGTGCCAGCAGATCAGGGGTGGGTAGTGGAGATACGCAGTATTTT

clone size: .
J gene: TRBJ2-3
V gene: TRBV18
D gene: .
CDR3 protein: CASSIGRDTSTDTQYF
CDR3 DNA: TGTGCCAGCTCGATAGGCCGGGACACGAGCACAGATACGCAGTATTTT

clone size: .
J gene: TRBJ2-3
V gene: TRBV5-1
D gene: .
CDR3 protein: CASCREPDTQYF
CDR3 DNA: TGCGCCAGCTGCAGGGAACCAGATACGCAGTATTTT

clone size: .
J gene: TRBJ2-7
V gene: TRBV9
D gene: .
CDR3 protein: CASSVGGGPYEQYF
CDR3 DNA: TGTGCCAGCAGCGTAGGCGGGGGCCCCTACGAGCAGTACTTC

clone size: .
J gene: TRBJ2-1
V gene: TRBV9
D gene: TRBD2
CDR3 protein: CASSDHSSGSRNEQFF
CDR3 DNA: TGTGCCAGCAGTGACCATTCTAGCGGGAGTCGAAATGAGCAGTTCTTC

clone size: .
J gene: TRBJ2-5
V gene: TRBV9
D gene: TRBD1
CDR3 protein: CASSGTTGDQETQYF
CDR3 DNA: TGTGCCAGCAGCGGCACGACAGGGGACCAAGAGACCCAGTACTTC

clone size: .
J gene: TRBJ1-1
V gene: TRBV5-1
D gene: .
CDR3 protein: CASSRGGGGNMNTEAFF
CDR3 DNA: TGCGCCAGCAGCCGCGGGGGAGGGGGGAACATGAACACTGAAGCTTTCTTT

clone size: .
J gene: TRBJ2-1
V gene: TRBV4-2
D gene: TRBD2
CDR3 protein: CASSQDRAGGVDEQFF
CDR3 DNA: TGTGCCAGCAGCCAAGATCGAGCGGGAGGTGTCGATGAGCAGTTCTTC

clone size: .
J gene: TRBJ2-5
V gene: TRBV5-6
D gene: TRBD2
CDR3 protein: CASSEGLAGALREETQYF
CDR3 DNA: TGTGCCAGCAGCGAGGGACTAGCGGGGGCCCTGAGGGAAGAGACCCAGTACTTC

clone size: .
J gene: TRBJ1-3
V gene: TRBV5-1
D gene: .
CDR3 protein: CASSPRDSGNTIYF
CDR3 DNA: TGCGCCAGCAGCCCGCGGGACTCTGGAAACACCATATATTTT

clone size: .
J gene: TRBJ2-3
V gene: TRBV5-4
D gene: TRBD2
CDR3 protein: CASSWLAGGFTDTQYF
CDR3 DNA: TGTGCCAGCAGCTGGCTAGCGGGGGGGTTCACAGATACGCAGTATTTT

clone size: few
J gene: TRBJ1-4
V gene: TRBV10-3
D gene: .
CDR3 protein: CAISEEGNEKLFF
CDR3 DNA: TGTGCCATCAGTGAGGAGGGTAATGAAAAACTGTTTTTT